Included here is one TCR beta chain sequence, with context. Its specificity is unknown. TEMRA cells were FACS-enriched, while CD8+ and CD4+ T cells were negatively isolated. The data stem from a study of CD8 T cells in Susac syndrome. Study information: Among the sequenced Susac syndrome patients, roughly six had active disease while under ten were in remission.

General study findings and limits: The authors acknowledged that the study's TCR sequencing and HLA analysis involved relatively few individuals.

The CDR3 consists of 15 residues. Trimming left V 2 bases short and J 1 base short, with 8 bases between. Germline V gives CDR1 SNHLY, CDR2 FYNNEI. Reverse transcription used 0.5 to 1 ug RNA and random hexamers. Amplification of TCR beta CDR3 was carried out by immunoSEQ multiplex PCR, which covered 54 Vbeta and 13 Jbeta segments. TCRdb reanalysed the immunoSEQ multiplex PCR reads using MiXCR and keeps one entry per CDR3 protein. The data show 150,000 to 200,000 distinct CDR3 sequences, with about 91% seen just once and 0.085% to 0.1% held by the top ten. This TCR was sampled from a human donor with Susac syndrome. The sequencing input was CD4+ T cells from PBMCs. The rearrangement links TRBV2 to TRBJ2-2, with D unresolved. CDR3 protein: CASSELRGNTGELFF. The CDR3 nucleotides are TGTGCCAGCAGTGAATTACGAGGGAACACCGGGGAGCTGTTTTTT.